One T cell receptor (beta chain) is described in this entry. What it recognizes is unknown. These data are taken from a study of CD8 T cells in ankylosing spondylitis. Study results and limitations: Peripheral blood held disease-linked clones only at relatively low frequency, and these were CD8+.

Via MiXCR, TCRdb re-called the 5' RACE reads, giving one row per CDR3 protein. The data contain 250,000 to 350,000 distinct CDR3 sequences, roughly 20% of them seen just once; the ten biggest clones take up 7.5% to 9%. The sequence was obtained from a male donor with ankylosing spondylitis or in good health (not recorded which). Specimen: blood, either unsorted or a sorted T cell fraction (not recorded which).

The CDR3 loop reads CASSKAPQPGATEAFF. Written as DNA, the CDR3 is TGTGCCAGCAGCAAAGCGCCACAGCCCGGCGCCACTGAAGCTTTCTTT. The chain has TRBV21-1 and TRBJ1-1; no DNA check was done on the table's D call, TRBD1. TRBV21-1 is described as a pseudogene. The CDR3 is 16 residues long.